Listed below are T cell receptor beta chains from one sample, sequenced in a study of blood T cell repertoires in COVID-19. Sequenced by immunoSEQ multiplex PCR; TCRdb stores in-frame clones only, minus some. The sample includes about 210,000 clones, 80% to 85% of them seen just once. Sequenced: peripheral blood. These receptors were taken from an older woman with COVID-19, enrolled during active disease. CDR3s include the opening cysteine and the closing phenylalanine or tryptophan. D genes are given only for firm matches. Some rows have no size entry. The others give once, few or many, or a class for an expanded clone.

d_call j_call clone_size v_call cdr3_nt cdr3_aa
TRBD2 TRBJ2-1 few TRBV5-4 TGTGCCAGCAGCGACGCCGGGACTAGATCCTACAATGAGCAGTTCTTC CASSDAGTRSYNEQFF
. TRBJ1-2 . TRBV24-1 TGTGCCACCAGTGGGTCCTTCCGCGATGGCTACACCTTC CATSGSFRDGYTF
TRBD1 TRBJ1-2 . TRBV27 TGTGCCAGCAGTTTATCAAACAGGGGCTATGGCTACACCTTC CASSLSNRGYGYTF
. TRBJ1-3 . TRBV7-2 TGTGCCACCCCGATAGGGGGGGCAGCTGGAAACACCATATATTTT CATPIGGAAGNTIYF
TRBD1 TRBJ1-1 . TRBV5-1 TGCGCCAGCAGCCCAGGGACAGTGAACACTGAAGCTTTCTTT CASSPGTVNTEAFF
. TRBJ2-1 . TRBV9 TGTGCCAGCAGCGGGGTCGGGGACAATGAGCAGTTCTTC CASSGVGDNEQFF
TRBD2 TRBJ2-3 . TRBV25-1 TGTGCCAGCAGTGTATCCAGCGGGAGAGGAGATACGCAGTATTTT CASSVSSGRGDTQYF
TRBD1 TRBJ1-2 . TRBV5-1 TGCGCCAGTGGGACAGGGGGCGAAGGTACGGGCTACACCTTC CASGTGGEGTGYTF
TRBD1 TRBJ1-2 . TRBV6-6 TGTGCCAGCAGTCAACAGGGGAACTATGGCTACACCTTC CASSQQGNYGYTF
TRBD2 TRBJ2-7 . TRBV11-2 TGTGCCAGCAGCCCACGGCCTAGCGGGAGTTACGAGCAGTACTTC CASSPRPSGSYEQYF
TRBD1 TRBJ1-4 . TRBV5-4 TGTGCCAGCAGCACCGGGACAGGGGCGGAAAAACTGTTTTTT CASSTGTGAEKLFF
. TRBJ2-1 . TRBV6-6 TGTGCCAGCAGTTTTACAGGGGGGGGATACAATGAGCAGTTCTTC CASSFTGGGYNEQFF
. TRBJ2-1 . TRBV10-3 TGTGCCATCAGACCTAGCGATTCTGGTTCTGAGCAGTTCTTC CAIRPSDSGSEQFF